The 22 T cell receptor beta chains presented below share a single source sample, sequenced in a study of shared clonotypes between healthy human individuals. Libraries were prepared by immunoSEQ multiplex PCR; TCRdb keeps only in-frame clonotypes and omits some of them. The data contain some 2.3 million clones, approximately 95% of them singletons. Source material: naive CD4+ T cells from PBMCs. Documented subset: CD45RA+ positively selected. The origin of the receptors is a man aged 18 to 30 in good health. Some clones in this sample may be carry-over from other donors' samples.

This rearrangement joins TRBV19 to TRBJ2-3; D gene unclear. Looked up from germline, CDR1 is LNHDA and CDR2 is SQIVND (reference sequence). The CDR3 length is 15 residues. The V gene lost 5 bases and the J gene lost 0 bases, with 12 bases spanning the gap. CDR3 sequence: CASSPVRRSTDTQYF. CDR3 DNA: TGTGCCAGTAGTCCTGTCCGTCGTAGCACAGATACGCAGTATTTT.

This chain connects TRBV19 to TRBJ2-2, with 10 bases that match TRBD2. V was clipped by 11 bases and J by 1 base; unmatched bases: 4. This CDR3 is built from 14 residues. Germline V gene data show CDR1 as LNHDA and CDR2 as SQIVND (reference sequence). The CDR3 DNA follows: TGTGCCGCAACTAGCGGGGAGAACACCGGGGAGCTGTTTTTT. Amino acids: CAATSGENTGELFF.

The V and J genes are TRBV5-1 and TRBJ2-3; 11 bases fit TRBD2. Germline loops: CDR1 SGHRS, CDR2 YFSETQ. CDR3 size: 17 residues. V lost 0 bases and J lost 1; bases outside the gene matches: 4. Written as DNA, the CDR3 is TGCGCCAGCAGCTTGGCCATACTAGCGGGAGGCACAGATACGCAGTATTTT. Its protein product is CASSLAILAGGTDTQYF.

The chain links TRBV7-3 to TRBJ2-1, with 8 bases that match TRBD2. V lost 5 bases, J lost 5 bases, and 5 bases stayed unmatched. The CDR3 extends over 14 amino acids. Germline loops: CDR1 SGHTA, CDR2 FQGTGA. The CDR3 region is CASSLGTSHNEQFF. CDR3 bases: TGTGCCAGCAGCCTCGGGACTAGTCACAATGAGCAGTTCTTC.

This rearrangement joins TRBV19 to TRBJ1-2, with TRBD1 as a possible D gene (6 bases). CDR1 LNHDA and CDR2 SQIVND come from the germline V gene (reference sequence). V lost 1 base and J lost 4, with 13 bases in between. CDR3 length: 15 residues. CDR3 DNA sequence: TGTGCCAGTAGTATAGCCCGAAGGGGGACCTATGGCTACACCTTC. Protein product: CASSIARRGTYGYTF. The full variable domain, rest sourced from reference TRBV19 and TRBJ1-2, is DGGITQSPKYLFRKEGQNVTLSCEQNLNHDAMYWYRQDPGQGLRLIYYSQIVNDFQKGDIAEGYSVSREKKESFPLTVTSAQKNPTAFYLCASSIARRGTYGYTFGSGTRLTVV.

Here the CDR3 reads CASSQGALEDTGELFF. CDR3 nucleotides: TGTGCCAGCAGCCAAGGGGCCCTCGAGGACACCGGGGAGCTGTTTTTT. The genes are TRBV4-2 and TRBJ2-2; D is unclear. CDR3 size: 16 residues. V was cut by 1 base and J by 3 bases, with 12 bases left in between. Germline CDR1 is LGHNA and CDR2 is YNFKEQ.

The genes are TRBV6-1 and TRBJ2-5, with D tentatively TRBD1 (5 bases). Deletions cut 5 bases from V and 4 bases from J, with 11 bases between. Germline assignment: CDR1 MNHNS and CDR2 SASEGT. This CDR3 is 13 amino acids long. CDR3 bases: TGTGCCAGCAGTCTGACTGGGGCAGAGACCCAGTACTTC. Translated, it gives CASSLTGAETQYF.

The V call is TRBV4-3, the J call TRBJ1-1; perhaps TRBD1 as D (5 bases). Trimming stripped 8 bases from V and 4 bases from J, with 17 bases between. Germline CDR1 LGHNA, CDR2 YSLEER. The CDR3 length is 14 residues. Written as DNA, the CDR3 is TGCGCCAGCCGGTCGGCGGGCGGGGGCACTGAAGCTTTCTTT. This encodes CASRSAGGGTEAFF.

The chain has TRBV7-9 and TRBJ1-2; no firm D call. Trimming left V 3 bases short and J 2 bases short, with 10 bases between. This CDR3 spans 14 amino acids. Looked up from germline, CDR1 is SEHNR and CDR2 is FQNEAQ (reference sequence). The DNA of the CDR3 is TGTGCCAGCAGCTTTGCCGAGGACAACTATGGCTACACCTTC. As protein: CASSFAEDNYGYTF.

CDR3: CASSLEGDRSLPYEQYF. CDR3 bases: TGTGCCAGCAGTTTAGAGGGGGACAGGTCCCTACCTTACGAGCAGTACTTC. V is TRBV27 and J is TRBJ2-7; 8 nucleotides line up with TRBD1. The CDR3 runs 17 residues. Germline CDR1 reads MNHEY; CDR2 reads SMNVEV (reference sequence). The J segment lost 4 bases and the V segment lost 2 bases, leaving 13 bases of the junction unmatched.

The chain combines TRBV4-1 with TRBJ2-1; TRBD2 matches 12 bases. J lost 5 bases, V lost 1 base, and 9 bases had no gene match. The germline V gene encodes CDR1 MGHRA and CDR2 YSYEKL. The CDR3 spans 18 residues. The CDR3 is CASSQASGRASSDNEQFF. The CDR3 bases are TGCGCCAGCAGCCAAGCTAGCGGGAGGGCCTCGTCCGACAATGAGCAGTTCTTC.

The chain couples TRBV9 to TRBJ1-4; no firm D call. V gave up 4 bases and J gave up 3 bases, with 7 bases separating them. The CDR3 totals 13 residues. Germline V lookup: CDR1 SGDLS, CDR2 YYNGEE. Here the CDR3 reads CASSPSPNEKLFF. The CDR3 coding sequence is TGTGCCAGCAGCCCCTCACCTAATGAAAAACTGTTTTTT.

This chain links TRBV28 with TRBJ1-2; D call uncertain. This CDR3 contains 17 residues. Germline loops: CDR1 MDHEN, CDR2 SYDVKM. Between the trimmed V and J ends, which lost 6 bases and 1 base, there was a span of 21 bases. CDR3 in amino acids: CASRNWGSDLLNYGYTF. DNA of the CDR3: TGTGCCAGCAGAAATTGGGGATCCGACCTTCTTAACTATGGCTACACCTTC.

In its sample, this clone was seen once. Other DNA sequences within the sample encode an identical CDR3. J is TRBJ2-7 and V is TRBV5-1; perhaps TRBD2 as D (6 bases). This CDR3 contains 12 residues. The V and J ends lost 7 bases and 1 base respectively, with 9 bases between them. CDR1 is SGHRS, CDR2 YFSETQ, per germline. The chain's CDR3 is CASRRGSYEQYF. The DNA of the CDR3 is TGCGCCAGCCGCCGGGGGTCCTACGAGCAGTACTTC.

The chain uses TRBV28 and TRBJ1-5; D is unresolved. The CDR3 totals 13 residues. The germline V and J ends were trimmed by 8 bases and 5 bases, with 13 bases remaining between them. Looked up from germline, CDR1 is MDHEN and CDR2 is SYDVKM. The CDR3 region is CASRGPRDQPQHF. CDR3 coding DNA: TGTGCCAGCCGAGGTCCAAGAGATCAGCCCCAGCATTTT.

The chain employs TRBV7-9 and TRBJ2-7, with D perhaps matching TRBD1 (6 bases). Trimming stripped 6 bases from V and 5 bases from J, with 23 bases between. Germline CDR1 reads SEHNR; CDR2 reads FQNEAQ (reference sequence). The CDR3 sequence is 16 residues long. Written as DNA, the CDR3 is TGTGCCAGCAGTGACCAGGGGTTCTGGGGGCAGGACGAGCAGTACTTC. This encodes CASSDQGFWGQDEQYF.

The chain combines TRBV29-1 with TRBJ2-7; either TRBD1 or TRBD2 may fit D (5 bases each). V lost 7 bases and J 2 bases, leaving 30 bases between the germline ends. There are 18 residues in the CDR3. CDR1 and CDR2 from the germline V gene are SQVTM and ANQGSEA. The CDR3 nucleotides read TGCAGCGCCGCACGGGACGGATTTTCTGGAAGTTACCCCTACGAGCAGTACTTC. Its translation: CSAARDGFSGSYPYEQYF.

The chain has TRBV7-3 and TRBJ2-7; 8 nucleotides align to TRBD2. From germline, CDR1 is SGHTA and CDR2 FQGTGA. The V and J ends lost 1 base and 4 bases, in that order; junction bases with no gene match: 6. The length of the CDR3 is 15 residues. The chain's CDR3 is CASSLNAGGLYEQYF. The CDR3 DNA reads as TGTGCCAGCAGCTTAAACGCGGGGGGCCTATACGAGCAGTACTTC.

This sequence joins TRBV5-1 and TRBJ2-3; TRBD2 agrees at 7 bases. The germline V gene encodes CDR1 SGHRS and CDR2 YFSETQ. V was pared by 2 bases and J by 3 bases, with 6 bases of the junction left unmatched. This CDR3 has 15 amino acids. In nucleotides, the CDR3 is TGCGCCAGCAGCTTTTCCGGACTAGAAACAGATACGCAGTATTTT. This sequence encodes CASSFSGLETDTQYF.

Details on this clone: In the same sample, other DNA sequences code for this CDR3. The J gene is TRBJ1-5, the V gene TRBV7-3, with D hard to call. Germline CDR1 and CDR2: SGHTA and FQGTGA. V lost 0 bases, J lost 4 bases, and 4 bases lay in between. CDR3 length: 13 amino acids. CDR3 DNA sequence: TGTGCCAGCAGCTTAACAAGGAATCAGCCCCAGCATTTT. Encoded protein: CASSLTRNQPQHF.

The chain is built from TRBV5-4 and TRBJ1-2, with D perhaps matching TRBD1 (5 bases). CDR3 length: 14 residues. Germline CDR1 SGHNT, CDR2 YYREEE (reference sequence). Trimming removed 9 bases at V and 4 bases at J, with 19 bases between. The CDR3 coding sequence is TGTGCCACCAATAGATATGGGGCAGCCTATGGCTACACCTTC. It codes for CATNRYGAAYGYTF.

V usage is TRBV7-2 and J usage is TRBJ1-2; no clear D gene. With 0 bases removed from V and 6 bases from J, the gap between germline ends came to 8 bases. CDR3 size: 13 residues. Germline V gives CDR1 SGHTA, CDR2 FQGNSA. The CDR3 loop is CASSLARQNGYTF. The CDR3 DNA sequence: TGTGCCAGCAGCTTAGCGAGGCAGAATGGCTACACCTTC.